Below, one T cell receptor beta chain is given with its context. Sequenced by immunoSEQ multiplex PCR; TCRdb stores in-frame clones only, minus some. The repertoire consists of under 450,000 clones, with 95% occurring once and the leading ten covering 0.015% to 0.025%. The source of the sample is a study of shared T cell receptors in the human thymus. This CDR3 is 16 amino acids long. V was cut by 6 bases and J by 5 bases, with 23 bases left in between. Germline V gene sequence: CDR1 MNHEY, CDR2 SMNVEV (reference sequence). V usage is TRBV27 and J usage is TRBJ2-7; D possibly matches TRBD1 or TRBD2 (5 bases each). The sequenced sample consisted of thymocytes. This TCR derives from a human donor. The CDR3: CASSPRDGNRRHEQYF. CDR3 bases: TGTGCCAGCAGCCCTAGGGACGGAAACCGTAGGCACGAGCAGTACTTC.